The rows below give T cell receptor beta chains drawn from one sample of a study of CD8 T cells in ankylosing spondylitis. In TCRdb, the 5' RACE reads were re-called with MiXCR into one record per CDR3 protein. The sample contains approximately 300,000 distinct CDR3 sequences, 7% to 9% of which appear only once. The sample taken for sequencing was blood, either unsorted or a sorted T cell fraction (not recorded which). The receptors originated from a male donor with ankylosing spondylitis. Both conserved end residues are part of each CDR3. A D gene is named only where the DNA matches it firmly. The listing skips clone size in some rows; elsewhere it reads once, few, many or a size class.

d_gene	len	abundance	v_gene	j_gene	CDR3nt	CDR3aa
TRBD1	15	many	TRBV5-1	TRBJ1-1	TGCGCCAGCAGCCAGAACGCAGGGGGTTTGACTGAAGCTTTCTTT	CASSQNAGGLTEAFF
-	15	few	TRBV6-5	TRBJ2-7	TGTGCCAGCAGTTGGGTAGCGGAGTTATCCTACGAGCAGTACTTC	CASSWVAELSYEQYF
-	13	many	TRBV20-1	TRBJ2-1	TGCAGTGCTAGCTCTAGCGCATACAATGAGCAGTTCTTC	CSASSSAYNEQFF
-	14	few	TRBV10-3	TRBJ2-5	TGTGCCACCCAGGGGGGGACGTCCAGGGAGACCCAGTACTTC	CATQGGTSRETQYF
-	15	few	TRBV5-6	TRBJ2-1	TGTGCCAGCAGCTTGCAGGCGACTACTTACAATGAGCAGTTCTTC	CASSLQATTYNEQFF
-	15	-	TRBV9	TRBJ2-7	TGTGCCAGCAGCGTAGGGGTAGGACCCTCCTACGAGCAGTACTTC	CASSVGVGPSYEQYF
-	15	-	TRBV28	TRBJ2-1	TGTGCCAGCAGTTTAGGGGCCTCGAGGGGAGCGGAGCAGTTCTTC	CASSLGASRGAEQFF
TRBD1	16	-	TRBV7-9	TRBJ1-6	TGTGCCAGCAGCATCGACAGGGACCCAGGAGGTTCACCCCTCCACTTT	CASSIDRDPGGSPLHF
-	15	few	TRBV5-1	TRBJ2-4	TGCGCCAGCAGCTTGGTCCAGGGGAGTAGGAACATTCAGTACTTC	CASSLVQGSRNIQYF
-	19	-	TRBV5-1	TRBJ1-4	TGCGCCAGCAGCTCGGAGCGGGGCGGGGGAGAGGATAATAATGAAAAACTGTTTTTT	CASSSERGGGEDNNEKLFF
-	14	-	TRBV21-1	TRBJ2-7	TGTGCCAGCAACCAAAGACAGGGCGACTACGAGCAGTACTTC	CASNQRQGDYEQYF
-	17	few	TRBV24-1	TRBJ2-3	TGTGCCACCAGTGACCCCCTCGGGACACTTAGCACAGATACGCAGTATTTT	CATSDPLGTLSTDTQYF
-	14	many	TRBV3-1	TRBJ2-5	TGTGCCAGCAGCCTTCGGACCGTCAGGGAGACCCAGTACTTC	CASSLRTVRETQYF
-	16	few	TRBV12-3/TRBV12-4	TRBJ2-1	TGTGCCAGCAGTTTGATGGCTAGCGTGTCCTACAATGAGCAGTTCTTC	CASSLMASVSYNEQFF
-	12	few	TRBV29-1	TRBJ2-5	TGCAGCGTTGATGCAGGCCAAGAGACCCAGTACTTC	CSVDAGQETQYF
-	14	-	TRBV15	TRBJ1-1	TGTGCCACCAGCAGAGATGGTGGGTTCTCCGAAGCTTTCTTT	CATSRDGGFSEAFF
-	16	-	TRBV12-2	TRBJ1-1	TGTGCAAGTCGCCTCCCCTCCAGGGGCATGAACACTGAACCTTTCTTT	CASRLPSRGMNTEPFF
TRBD2	17	few	TRBV20-1	TRBJ2-5	TGCAGTGCTAGAGTACCTAGCGGGAGGGCCCTCGGGGAGACCCAGTACTTC	CSARVPSGRALGETQYF
-	14	-	TRBV13	TRBJ2-2	TGTGCCAGCAGCCTGCCCCGACTAGCCGGGGAGCTGTTTTTT	CASSLPRLAGELFF
TRBD2	14	many	TRBV29-1	TRBJ2-1	TGCAGCGCGACCGGGACTAGCGGGAGCTATGAGCAGTTCTTC	CSATGTSGSYEQFF
TRBD2	13	-	TRBV29-1	TRBJ2-1	TGCAGCGTAGGGACTAGCGGGGGGAATGAGCAGTTCTTC	CSVGTSGGNEQFF
TRBD1	15	many	TRBV12-3/TRBV12-4	TRBJ1-5	TGTGCCAGCGGCGCCAGGGCAGGGGGCTTTCAGCCCCAGCATTTT	CASGARAGGFQPQHF
TRBD1	14	-	TRBV6-5	TRBJ1-1	TGTGCCAGCAGTTGGACAGGCCAAAACACTGAAGCTTTCTTT	CASSWTGQNTEAFF
TRBD2	17	few	TRBV6-5	TRBJ2-3	TGTGCCAGCAGTTACTCCGGGCGGGAGCTAGGCACAGATACGCAGTATTTT	CASSYSGRELGTDTQYF
-	13	few	TRBV12-3/TRBV12-4	TRBJ1-5	TGTGCCAGCAGTTCAGTAGGGGATCAGCCCCAGCATTTT	CASSSVGDQPQHF
-	15	few	TRBV30	TRBJ2-5	TGTGCCTGGAGTGTAAATTTTGGGGGGAAAGAGACCCAGTACTTC	CAWSVNFGGKETQYF
-	14	many	TRBV5-1	TRBJ1-1	TGCGCCAGCAGCTTGGATCAGGGAGGCACTGAAGCTTTCTTT	CASSLDQGGTEAFF
TRBD1	15	few	TRBV28	TRBJ2-3	TGTGCCAGCAGGGGGGACAGGGAATGGGGAGATACGCAGTATTTT	CASRGDREWGDTQYF
-	13	few	TRBV28	TRBJ2-5	TGTGCCAGCGTAAGCGGCGCTCAAGAGACCCAGTACTTC	CASVSGAQETQYF
TRBD2	16	-	TRBV9	TRBJ2-3	TGTGCCAGCAGCGTAGGTGGAGCGGGGTACACAGATACGCAGTATTTT	CASSVGGAGYTDTQYF
-	14	few	TRBV15	TRBJ2-1	TGTGCCACCAGCGACGGGGAGGATTTGCGATTTGGGATCTTC	CATSDGEDLRFGIF
TRBD2	14	-	TRBV20-1	TRBJ2-1	TGCAGTGCTACCCTAGCGGGAAGGGACAATGAGCAGTTCTTC	CSATLAGRDNEQFF
-	17	-	TRBV4-2	TRBJ1-5	TGTGCCAGCAGCCAAGATTCCGGGACATCTAGCAATCAGCCCCAGCATTTT	CASSQDSGTSSNQPQHF
-	13	many	TRBV27	TRBJ2-4	TGTGCCAGCAGTCGAACCCCAACAAACATTCAGTACTTC	CASSRTPTNIQYF
-	15	few	TRBV7-3	TRBJ1-6	TGTGCCAGCAGCTTAATGGGACTCCCGAATTCACCCCTCCACTTT	CASSLMGLPNSPLHF
-	14	-	TRBV20-1	TRBJ2-5	TGCAGTGCCCCACGAGAGGGCTGGGAGGAGACCCAGTACTTC	CSAPREGWEETQYF
TRBD2	17	-	TRBV11-2	TRBJ2-3	TGTGCCAGCAGCTTAGATCTAGCGGGAGGAGTCGCAGATACGCAGTATTTT	CASSLDLAGGVADTQYF
-	13	few	TRBV29-1	TRBJ1-5	TGCAGCGTTGCCGTTGGCAGCAATCAGCCCCAGCATTTT	CSVAVGSNQPQHF
-	14	few	TRBV11-2	TRBJ2-7	TGTGCCAGCAGCTTAATAGGCGCTGCCTACGAGCAGTACTTC	CASSLIGAAYEQYF
-	15	few	TRBV6-2/TRBV6-3	TRBJ1-3	TGTGCCAGCAGTCCCCGACAGGTACCTGGAAACACCATATATTTT	CASSPRQVPGNTIYF
-	14	few	TRBV5-1	TRBJ1-4	TGCGCCAGCAGCTTGGATGGGGGTAATGAAAAACTGTTTTTT	CASSLDGGNEKLFF
-	15	few	TRBV7-9	TRBJ1-3	TGTGCCAGCAGCTTAGCGCCTCAGGGGGGAAACACCATATATTTT	CASSLAPQGGNTIYF
TRBD2	14	few	TRBV10-1	TRBJ2-2	TGCGCCAGCAACCCGGGACTAGGAACAGGGGAGCTGTTTTTT	CASNPGLGTGELFF
TRBD1	12	many	TRBV7-8	TRBJ1-1	TGTGCCAGCAGCCATGGGACAGATGAAGCTTTCTTT	CASSHGTDEAFF
-	14	-	TRBV28	TRBJ2-7	TGTGCCAGCAGTTTGGTGCAGGGGCAGCACGAGCAGTACTTC	CASSLVQGQHEQYF
-	15	few	TRBV5-1	TRBJ2-6	TGCGCCAGCAGCGTCAGAGGATCTGGGGCCAACGTCCTGACTTTC	CASSVRGSGANVLTF
-	13	-	TRBV4-1	TRBJ2-7	TGCGCCAGCAGGTCGACAGGCACCTACGAGCAGTACTTC	CASRSTGTYEQYF
-	13	-	TRBV29-1	TRBJ2-5	TGCAGCGTTTTTACAGGGGAGGGGGAGACCCAGTACTTC	CSVFTGEGETQYF
TRBD2	17	-	TRBV28	TRBJ2-5	TGTGCCAGCAGTTTATCGCCCTCCCCGGGACTAGAGAAGACCCAGTACTTC	CASSLSPSPGLEKTQYF
TRBD2	14	few	TRBV12-3/TRBV12-4	TRBJ2-1	TGTGCCAGCAGCCCGCCTCCTGGGCGGGAGGGACAGTTCTTC	CASSPPPGREGQFF
-	15	few	TRBV29-1	TRBJ2-7	TGCAGCGTTGAAGATTCCCAGAGTAACACCTACGAGCAGTACTTC	CSVEDSQSNTYEQYF
-	14	many	TRBV19	TRBJ2-1	TGTGCCAGTAGTAGACTAACTACGACCGATGAGCAGTTCTTC	CASSRLTTTDEQFF
-	14	-	TRBV2	TRBJ1-4	TGTGCCAGCAGTGAAGGGTGGCTTCTGGAAAAACTGTTTTTT	CASSEGWLLEKLFF
TRBD2	13	-	TRBV12-3/TRBV12-4	TRBJ2-1	TGTGCCAGCAGCCCGGGGGGGGGGACTGAGCAGTTCTTC	CASSPGGGTEQFF
TRBD1	13	many	TRBV20-1	TRBJ1-2	TGCAGTGCTCCCCGGACAGGGAACTATGGCTACACCTTC	CSAPRTGNYGYTF
TRBD2	16	few	TRBV4-1	TRBJ2-3	TGCGCCAGCAGCCCGGGACTAGCCCTTTACACAGATACGCAGTATTTT	CASSPGLALYTDTQYF
-	14	-	TRBV20-1	TRBJ2-3	TGCAGTGCTAGTGGCAACCTACTTGCAGATACGCAGTATTTT	CSASGNLLADTQYF